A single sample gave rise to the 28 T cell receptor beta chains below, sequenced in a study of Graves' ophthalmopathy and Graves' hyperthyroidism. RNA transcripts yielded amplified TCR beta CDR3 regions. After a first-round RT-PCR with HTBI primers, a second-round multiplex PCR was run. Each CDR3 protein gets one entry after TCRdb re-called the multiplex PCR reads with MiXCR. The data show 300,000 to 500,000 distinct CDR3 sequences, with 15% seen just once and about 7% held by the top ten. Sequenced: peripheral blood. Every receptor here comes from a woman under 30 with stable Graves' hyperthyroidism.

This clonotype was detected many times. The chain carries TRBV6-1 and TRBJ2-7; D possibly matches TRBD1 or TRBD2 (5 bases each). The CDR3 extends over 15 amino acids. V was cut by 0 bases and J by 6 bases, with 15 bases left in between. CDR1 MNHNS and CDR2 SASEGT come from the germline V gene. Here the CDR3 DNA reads TGTGCCAGCAGTGAAGCGTGGCGTGGGGGTTTCGAGCAGTACTTC. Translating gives CASSEAWRGGFEQYF.

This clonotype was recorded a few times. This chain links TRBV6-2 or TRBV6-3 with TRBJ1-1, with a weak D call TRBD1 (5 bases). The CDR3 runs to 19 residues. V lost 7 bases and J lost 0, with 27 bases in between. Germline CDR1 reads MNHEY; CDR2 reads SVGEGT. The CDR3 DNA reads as TGTGCCAGCAACGCGGGGACCTCAAAACTGGGGAGGGTGAACACTGAAGCTTTCTTT. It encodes CASNAGTSKLGRVNTEAFF.

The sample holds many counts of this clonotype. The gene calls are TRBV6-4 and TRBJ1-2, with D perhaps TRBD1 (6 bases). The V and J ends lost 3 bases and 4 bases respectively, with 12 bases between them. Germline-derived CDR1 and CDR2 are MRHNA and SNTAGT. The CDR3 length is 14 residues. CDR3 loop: CASSERGGIYGYTF. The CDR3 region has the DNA TGTGCCAGCAGTGAAAGGGGGGGGATCTATGGCTACACCTTC.

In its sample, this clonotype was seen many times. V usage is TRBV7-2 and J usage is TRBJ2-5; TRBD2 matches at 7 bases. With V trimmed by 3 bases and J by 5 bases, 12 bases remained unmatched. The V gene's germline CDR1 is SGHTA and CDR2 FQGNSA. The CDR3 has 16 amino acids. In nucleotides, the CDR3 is TGTGCCAGCAGCTTGGGACCCCTAGCGGCGGGGGAGACCCAGTACTTC. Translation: CASSLGPLAAGETQYF. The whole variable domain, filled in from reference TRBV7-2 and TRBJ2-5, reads GAGVSQSPSNKVTEKGKDVELRCDPISGHTALYWYRQSLGQGLEFLIYFQGNSAPDKSGLPSDRFSAERTGGSVSTLTIQRTQQEDSAVYLCASSLGPLAAGETQYFGPGTRLLVL.

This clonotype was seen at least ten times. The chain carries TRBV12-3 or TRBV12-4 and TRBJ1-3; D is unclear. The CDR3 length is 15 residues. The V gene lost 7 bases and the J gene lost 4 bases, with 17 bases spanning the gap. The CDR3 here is CASTFLTPAGNTIYF. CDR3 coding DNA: TGTGCCAGCACTTTCTTGACCCCCGCGGGAAACACCATATATTTT.

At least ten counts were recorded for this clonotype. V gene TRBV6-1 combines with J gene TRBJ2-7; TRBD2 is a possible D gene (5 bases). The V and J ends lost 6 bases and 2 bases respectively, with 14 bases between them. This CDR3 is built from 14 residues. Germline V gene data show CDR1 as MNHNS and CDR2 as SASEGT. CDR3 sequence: CASSPSDGTYEQYF. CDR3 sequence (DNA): TGTGCCAGCAGCCCCTCGGACGGGACCTACGAGCAGTACTTC.

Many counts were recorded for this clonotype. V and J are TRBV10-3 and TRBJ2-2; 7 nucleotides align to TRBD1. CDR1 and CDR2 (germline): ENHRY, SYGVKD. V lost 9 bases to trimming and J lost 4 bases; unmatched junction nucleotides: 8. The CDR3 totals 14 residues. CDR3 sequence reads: CAIGSGTATGELFF. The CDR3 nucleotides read TGTGCCATTGGTTCCGGGACAGCCACCGGGGAGCTGTTTTTT.

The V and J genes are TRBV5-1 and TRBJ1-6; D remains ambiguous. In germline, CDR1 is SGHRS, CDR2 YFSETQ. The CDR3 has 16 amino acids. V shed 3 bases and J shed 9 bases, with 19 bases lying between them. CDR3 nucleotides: TGCGCCAGCAGCTCCGAGGGTAGTCTTCGGGGTTCACCCCTCCACTTT. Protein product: CASSSEGSLRGSPLHF. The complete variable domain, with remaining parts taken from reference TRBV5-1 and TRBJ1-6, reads KAGVTQTPRYLIKTRGQQVTLSCSPISGHRSVSWYQQTPGQGLQFLFEYFSETQRNKGNFPGRFSGRQFSNSRSEMNVSTLELGDSALYLCASSSEGSLRGSPLHFGNGTRLTVT.

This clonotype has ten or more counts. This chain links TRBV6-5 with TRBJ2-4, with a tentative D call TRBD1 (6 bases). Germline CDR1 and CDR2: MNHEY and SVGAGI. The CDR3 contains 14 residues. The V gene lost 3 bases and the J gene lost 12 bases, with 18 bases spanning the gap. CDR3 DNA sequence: TGTGCCAGCAGTTATGGGGGCCGCTTTCACACTCAGTACTTC. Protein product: CASSYGGRFHTQYF.

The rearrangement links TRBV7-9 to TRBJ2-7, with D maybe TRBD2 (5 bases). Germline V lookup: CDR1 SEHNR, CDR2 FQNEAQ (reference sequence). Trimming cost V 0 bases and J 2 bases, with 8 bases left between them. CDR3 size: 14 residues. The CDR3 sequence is CASSLAEGTYEQYF. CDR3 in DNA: TGTGCCAGCAGCTTAGCCGAGGGAACCTACGAGCAGTACTTC.

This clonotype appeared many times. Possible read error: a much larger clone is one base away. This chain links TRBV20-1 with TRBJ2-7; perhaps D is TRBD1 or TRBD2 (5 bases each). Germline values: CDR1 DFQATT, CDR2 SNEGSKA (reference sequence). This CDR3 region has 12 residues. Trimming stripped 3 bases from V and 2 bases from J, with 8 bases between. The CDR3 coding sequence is TGCAGTGCTAGCCGGGGCCCCTACGAGCAGTACTTC. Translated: CSASRGPYEQYF.

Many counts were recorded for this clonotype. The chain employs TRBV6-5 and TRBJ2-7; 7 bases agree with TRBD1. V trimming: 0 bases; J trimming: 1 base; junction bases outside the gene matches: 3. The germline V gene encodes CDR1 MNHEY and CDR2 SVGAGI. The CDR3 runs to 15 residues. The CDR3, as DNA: TGTGCCAGCAGTTACTCGGGGACAGCTTCCTACGAGCAGTACTTC. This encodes CASSYSGTASYEQYF.

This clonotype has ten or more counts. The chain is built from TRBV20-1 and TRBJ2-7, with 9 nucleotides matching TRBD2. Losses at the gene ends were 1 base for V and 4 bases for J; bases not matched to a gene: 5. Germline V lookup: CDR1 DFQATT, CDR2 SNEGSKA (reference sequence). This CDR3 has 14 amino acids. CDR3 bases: TGCAGTGCTAGAGGTCTAGCGGGGAGGTACGAGCAGTACTTC. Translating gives CSARGLAGRYEQYF.

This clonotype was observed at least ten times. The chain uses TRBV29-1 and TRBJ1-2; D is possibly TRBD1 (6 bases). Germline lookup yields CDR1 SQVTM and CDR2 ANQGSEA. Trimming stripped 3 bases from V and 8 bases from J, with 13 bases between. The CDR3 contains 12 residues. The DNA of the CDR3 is TGCAGCGTTGAGAAGGGGGGCTACGGCTACACCTTC. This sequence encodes CSVEKGGYGYTF.

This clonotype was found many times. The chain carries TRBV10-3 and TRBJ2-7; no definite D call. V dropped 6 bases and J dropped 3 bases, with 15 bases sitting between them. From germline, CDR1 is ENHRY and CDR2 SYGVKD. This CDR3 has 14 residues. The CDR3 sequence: CAIRNPSPNYEQYF. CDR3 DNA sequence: TGTGCCATCAGGAATCCTTCACCCAACTACGAGCAGTACTTC.

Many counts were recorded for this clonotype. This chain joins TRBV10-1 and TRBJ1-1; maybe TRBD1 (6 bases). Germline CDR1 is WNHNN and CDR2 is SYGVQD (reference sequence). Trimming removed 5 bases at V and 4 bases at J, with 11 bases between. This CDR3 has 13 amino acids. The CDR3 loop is CASSFQGSTEAFF. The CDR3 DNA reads TGCGCCAGCAGTTTCCAGGGGAGCACTGAAGCTTTCTTT.

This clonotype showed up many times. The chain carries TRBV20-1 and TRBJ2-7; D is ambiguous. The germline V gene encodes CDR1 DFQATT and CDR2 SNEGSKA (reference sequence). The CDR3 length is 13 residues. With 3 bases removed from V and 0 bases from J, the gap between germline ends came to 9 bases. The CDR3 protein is CSASTVSSYEQYF. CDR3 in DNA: TGCAGTGCTAGTACAGTAAGCTCCTACGAGCAGTACTTC.

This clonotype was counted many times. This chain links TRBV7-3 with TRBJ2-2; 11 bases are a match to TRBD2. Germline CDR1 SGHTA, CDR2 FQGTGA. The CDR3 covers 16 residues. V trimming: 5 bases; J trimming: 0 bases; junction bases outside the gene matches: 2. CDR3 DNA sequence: TGTGCCAGCAGCCGACTAGCGGGGTCGAACACCGGGGAGCTGTTTTTT. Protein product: CASSRLAGSNTGELFF.

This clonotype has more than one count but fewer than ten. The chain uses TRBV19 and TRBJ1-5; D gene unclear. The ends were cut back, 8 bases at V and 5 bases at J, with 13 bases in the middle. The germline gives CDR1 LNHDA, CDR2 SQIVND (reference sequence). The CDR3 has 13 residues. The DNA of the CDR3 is TGTGCCAGTTCTTACGGGCCGGATCAGCCCCAGCATTTT. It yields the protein CASSYGPDQPQHF.

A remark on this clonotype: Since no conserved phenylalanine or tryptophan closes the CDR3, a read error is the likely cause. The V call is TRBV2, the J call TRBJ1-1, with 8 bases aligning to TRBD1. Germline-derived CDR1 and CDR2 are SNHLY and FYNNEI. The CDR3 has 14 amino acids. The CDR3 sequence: CASSEDRGSPEAFL. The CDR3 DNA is TGTGCCAGCAGTGAAGACAGGGGGAGCCCTGAGGCTTTCCTT.

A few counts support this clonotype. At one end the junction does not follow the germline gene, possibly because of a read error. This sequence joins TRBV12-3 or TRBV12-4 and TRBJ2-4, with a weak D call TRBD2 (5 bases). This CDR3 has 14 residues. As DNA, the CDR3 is TGTGCCAGCAGTTTAGCCGGGGTTGAAAACATTAAGTACTTC. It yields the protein CASSLAGVENIKYF.

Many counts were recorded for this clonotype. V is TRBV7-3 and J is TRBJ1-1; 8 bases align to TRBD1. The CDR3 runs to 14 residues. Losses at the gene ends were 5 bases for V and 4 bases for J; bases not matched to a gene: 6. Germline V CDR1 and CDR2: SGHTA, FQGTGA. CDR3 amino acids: CASSRGQGSTEAFF. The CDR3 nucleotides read TGTGCCAGCAGCCGCGGACAGGGATCCACTGAAGCTTTCTTT.

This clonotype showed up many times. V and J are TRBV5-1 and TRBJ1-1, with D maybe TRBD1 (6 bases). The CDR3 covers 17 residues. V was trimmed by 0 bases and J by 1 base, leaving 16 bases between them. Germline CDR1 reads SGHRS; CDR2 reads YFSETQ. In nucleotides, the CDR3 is TGCGCCAGCAGCTTGGCCAAGGGGGGGCGAGGGAACACTGAAGCTTTCTTT. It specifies CASSLAKGGRGNTEAFF.

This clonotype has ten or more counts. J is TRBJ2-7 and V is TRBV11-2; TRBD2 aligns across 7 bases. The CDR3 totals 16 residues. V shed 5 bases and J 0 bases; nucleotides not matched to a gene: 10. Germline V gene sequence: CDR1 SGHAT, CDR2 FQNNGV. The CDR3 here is CASSTTSGGSSYEQYF. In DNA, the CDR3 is TGTGCCAGCAGCACCACGTCGGGGGGATCCTCCTACGAGCAGTACTTC.

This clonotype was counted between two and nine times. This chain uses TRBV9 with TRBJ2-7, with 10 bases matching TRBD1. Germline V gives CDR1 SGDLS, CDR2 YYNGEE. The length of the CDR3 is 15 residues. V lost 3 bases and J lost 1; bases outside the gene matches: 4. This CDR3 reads CASSADRGKSYEQYF. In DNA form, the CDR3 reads TGTGCCAGCAGCGCGGACAGGGGGAAATCCTACGAGCAGTACTTC.

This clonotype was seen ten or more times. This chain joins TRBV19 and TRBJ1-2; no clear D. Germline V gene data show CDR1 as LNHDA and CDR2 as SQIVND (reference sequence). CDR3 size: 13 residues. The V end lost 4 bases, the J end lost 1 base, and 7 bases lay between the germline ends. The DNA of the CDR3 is TGTGCCAGTAGTAGTGAGGGTAACTATGGCTACACCTTC. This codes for CASSSEGNYGYTF.

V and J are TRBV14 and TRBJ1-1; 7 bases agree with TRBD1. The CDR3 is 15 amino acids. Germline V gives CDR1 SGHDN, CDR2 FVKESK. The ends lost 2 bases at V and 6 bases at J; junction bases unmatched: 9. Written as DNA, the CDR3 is TGTGCCAGCAGCCAACAGATGTTGCAGGGGGCTGAAGCTTTCTTT. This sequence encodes CASSQQMLQGAEAFF.

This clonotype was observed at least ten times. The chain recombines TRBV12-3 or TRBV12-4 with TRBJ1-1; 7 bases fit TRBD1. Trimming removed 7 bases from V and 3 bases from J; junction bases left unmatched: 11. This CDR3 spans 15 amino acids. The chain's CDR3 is CASTPGQNFYTEAFF. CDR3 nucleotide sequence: TGTGCCAGCACCCCGGGACAGAACTTTTACACTGAAGCTTTCTTT.